This T cell receptor beta chain came from a study of OX40 agonist ivuxolimab in advanced cancers. Method: immunoSEQ multiplex PCR; TCRdb's copy keeps in-frame clones and lacks some. The sample contains tens of thousands of clones, 75% to 90% of which appear only once. The CDR3 contains 14 residues. The receptor was derived from an adult with an advanced solid tumor such as melanoma, head and neck, liver or kidney cancer. The chain uses TRBV21-1 and TRBJ1-2; TRBD1, the table's D call, lacks a check against the DNA. TRBV21-1 is deemed a pseudogene. The source was CD4+ or CD8+ T cells sorted from blood, collected in a trial of the OX40 agonist ivuxolimab. The CDR3 loop is CASKGAGVVYGYTF. The CDR3, as DNA: TGTGCCAGCAAGGGGGCGGGCGTTGTCTATGGCTACACCTTC.